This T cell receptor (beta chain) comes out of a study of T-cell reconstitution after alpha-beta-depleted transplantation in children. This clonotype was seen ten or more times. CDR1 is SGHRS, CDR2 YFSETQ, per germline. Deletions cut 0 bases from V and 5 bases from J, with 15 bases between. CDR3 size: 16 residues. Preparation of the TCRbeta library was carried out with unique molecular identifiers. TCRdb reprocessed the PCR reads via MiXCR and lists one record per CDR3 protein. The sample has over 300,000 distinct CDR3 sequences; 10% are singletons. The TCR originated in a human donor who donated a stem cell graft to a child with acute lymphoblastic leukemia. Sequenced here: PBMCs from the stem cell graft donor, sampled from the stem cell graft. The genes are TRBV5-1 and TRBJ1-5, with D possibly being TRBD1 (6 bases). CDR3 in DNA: TGCGCCAGCAGCTTGGGATCCGGGGGCGCCGATCAGCCCCAGCATTTT. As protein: CASSLGSGGADQPQHF.